These T cell receptor beta chains were read from a single sample in a study of T cell responses to AZD1222 COVID-19 vaccine. TCRdb's table, derived via immunoSEQ multiplex PCR, lists solely in-frame clones and lacks some. The sample contains 250,000 to 300,000 clones, about 94% of which appear only once. The sequencing here drew on peripheral blood, taken 28 days after the second AZD1222 dose. The receptors here all came from an adult who received the AZD1222 COVID-19 vaccine. Each CDR3 is given with its conserved first and last residue.

j_call,v_call,cdr3_aa
TRBJ1-1,TRBV6-6,CASVGQGAVGTEAFF
TRBJ1-1,TRBV2,CASNPPGQGTEAFF
TRBJ2-5,TRBV28,CASSLGQGVWETQYF
TRBJ2-1,TRBV28,CASRETGNEQFF
TRBJ1-6,TRBV9,CASSVGQGTNSPLHF
TRBJ1-2,TRBV3-1/TRBV3-2,CASSQKAVAGYTF
TRBJ2-2,TRBV28,CASSEAGDTGELFF
TRBJ2-7,TRBV5-1,CASSLGTGGHEQYF
TRBJ1-3,TRBV12-3/TRBV12-4,CASTYSSGNTIYF
TRBJ2-2,TRBV5-1,CASSLLSSVVSGTGELFF
TRBJ2-2,TRBV19,CASSLGQLKTGELFF
TRBJ2-3,TRBV20-1,CSASSGSSADTQYF
TRBJ1-6,TRBV28,CASSFPGGVYNSPLHF
TRBJ2-1,TRBV9,CASTAAGGPYNEQFF
TRBJ2-7,TRBV5-1,CASRREVPYEQYF
TRBJ1-1,TRBV5-1,CASSLDGMRSPAEAFF
TRBJ2-5,TRBV18,CASSPTPSSETQYF
TRBJ2-3,TRBV20-1,CSASAGPSTDTQYF
TRBJ2-3,TRBV18,CASSPPSTDTQYF
TRBJ1-2,TRBV6-2/TRBV6-3,CASSSQGYGYTF
TRBJ1-5,TRBV5-4,CASSPGGGRNQPQHF
TRBJ1-1,TRBV5-1,CASSLAGTGGFTEAFF
TRBJ1-5,TRBV12-3/TRBV12-4,CASSPSNQPQHF
TRBJ1-2,TRBV6-5,CASRKNRNYGYTF
TRBJ2-6,TRBV28,CASSLFGTGPPLTF
TRBJ1-4,TRBV3-1/TRBV3-2,CASRSPGTGNEKLFF
TRBJ1-2,TRBV10-3,CAISDVLSYGYTF